This entry is about one TCR beta chain. Seattle's enrolled individuals joined amid active infection and were then monitored longitudinally. Assay used: immunoSEQ multiplex PCR; TCRdb lists only in-frame clones, some missing. The table includes approximately 97,000 clones, 70% to 90% detected once. The data are from a study of blood T cell repertoires in COVID-19. For the study at large: Whether acute or convalescent, the COVID-19 samples came from the United States, Italy and Spain.

V gave up 6 bases and J gave up 2 bases, with 11 bases separating them. From germline, CDR1 is MNHEY and CDR2 SVGAGI. CDR3 length: 14 residues. The chain recombines TRBV6-5 with TRBJ1-5, with D tentatively TRBD1 (6 bases). The TCR comes from a man between 45 and 60 years old with COVID-19, enrolled during active disease. Sequencing used peripheral blood. Here the CDR3 DNA reads TGTGCCAGCAGACTTTACAGGGGCAATCAGCCCCAGCATTTT. Its translation: CASRLYRGNQPQHF.